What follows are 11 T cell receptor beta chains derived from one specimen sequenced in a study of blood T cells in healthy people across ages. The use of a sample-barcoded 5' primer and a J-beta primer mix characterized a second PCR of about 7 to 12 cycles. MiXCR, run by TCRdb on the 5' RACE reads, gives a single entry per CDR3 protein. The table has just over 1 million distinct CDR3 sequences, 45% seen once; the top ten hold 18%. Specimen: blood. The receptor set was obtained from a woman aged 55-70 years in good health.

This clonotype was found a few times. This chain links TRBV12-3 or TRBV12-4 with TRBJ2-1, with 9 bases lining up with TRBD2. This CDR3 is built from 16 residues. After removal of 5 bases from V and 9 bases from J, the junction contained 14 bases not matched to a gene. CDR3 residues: CASSNGLAQGGAEQFF. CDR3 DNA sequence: TGTGCCAGCAGTAACGGACTAGCGCAAGGGGGTGCTGAGCAGTTCTTC.

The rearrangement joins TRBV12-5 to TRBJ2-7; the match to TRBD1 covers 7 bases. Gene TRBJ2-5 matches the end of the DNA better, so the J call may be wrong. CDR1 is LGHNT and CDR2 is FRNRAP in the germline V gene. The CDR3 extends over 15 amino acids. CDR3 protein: CASGSTRDRRETQYF. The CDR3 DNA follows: TGTGCTAGTGGTTCTACCCGGGACAGACGAGAGACCCAGTACTTC.

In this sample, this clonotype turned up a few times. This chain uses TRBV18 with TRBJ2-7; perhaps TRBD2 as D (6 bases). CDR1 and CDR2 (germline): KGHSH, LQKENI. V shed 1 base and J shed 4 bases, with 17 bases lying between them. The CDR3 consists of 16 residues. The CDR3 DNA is TGTGCCAGCTCACCACGGGGTGACGGGGGACTTTACGAGCAGTACTTC. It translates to CASSPRGDGGLYEQYF.

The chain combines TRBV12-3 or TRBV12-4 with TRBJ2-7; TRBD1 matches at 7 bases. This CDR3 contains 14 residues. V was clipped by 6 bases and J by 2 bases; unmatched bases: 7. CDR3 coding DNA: TGTGCCAGCAGACGTACAGGGGAGCCCTACGAGCAGTACTTC. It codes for CASRRTGEPYEQYF.

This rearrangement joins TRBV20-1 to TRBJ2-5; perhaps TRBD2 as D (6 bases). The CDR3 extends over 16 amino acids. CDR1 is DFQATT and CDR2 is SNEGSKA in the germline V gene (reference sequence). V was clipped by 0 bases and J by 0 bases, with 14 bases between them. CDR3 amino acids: CSARDIFSGYQETQYF. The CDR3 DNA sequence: TGCAGTGCTAGAGATATTTTTAGCGGTTACCAAGAGACCCAGTACTTC.

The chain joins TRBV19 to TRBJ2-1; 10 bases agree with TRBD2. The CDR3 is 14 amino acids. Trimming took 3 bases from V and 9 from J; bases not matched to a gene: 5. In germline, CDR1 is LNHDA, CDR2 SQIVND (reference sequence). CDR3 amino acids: CASSIPSGSAEQFF. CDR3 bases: TGTGCCAGTAGTATTCCTAGCGGGAGCGCTGAGCAGTTCTTC.

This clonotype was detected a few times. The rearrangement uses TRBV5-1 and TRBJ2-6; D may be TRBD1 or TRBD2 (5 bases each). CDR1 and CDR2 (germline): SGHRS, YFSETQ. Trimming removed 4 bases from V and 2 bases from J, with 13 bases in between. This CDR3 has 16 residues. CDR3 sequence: CASSPTVGAGANVLTF. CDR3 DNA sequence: TGCGCCAGCAGCCCCACTGTGGGGGCTGGGGCCAACGTCCTGACTTTC.

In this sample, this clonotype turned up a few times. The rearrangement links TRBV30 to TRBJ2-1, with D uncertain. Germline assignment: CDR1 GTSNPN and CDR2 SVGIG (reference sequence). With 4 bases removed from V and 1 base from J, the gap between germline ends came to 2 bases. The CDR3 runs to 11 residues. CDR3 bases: TGTGCCTGGAATTCCTACAATGAGCAGTTCTTC. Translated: CAWNSYNEQFF.

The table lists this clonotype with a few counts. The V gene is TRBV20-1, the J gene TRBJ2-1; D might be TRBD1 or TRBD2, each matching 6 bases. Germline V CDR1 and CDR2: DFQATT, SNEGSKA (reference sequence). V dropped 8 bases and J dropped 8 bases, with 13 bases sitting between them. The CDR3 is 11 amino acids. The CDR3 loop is CSPTRGDEQFF. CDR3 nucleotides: TGCAGTCCCACTAGGGGGGATGAGCAGTTCTTC.

DNA for the CDR3: TGTGCCAGCAGTTTCAGATATCGAGAGACCCAGTACTTC. Translated: CASSFRYRETQYF. The chain uses TRBV28 and TRBJ2-5; no definite D call. V lost 3 bases, J lost 4 bases, and 9 bases lay in between. CDR1 MDHEN and CDR2 SYDVKM come from the germline V gene. The CDR3 covers 13 residues.

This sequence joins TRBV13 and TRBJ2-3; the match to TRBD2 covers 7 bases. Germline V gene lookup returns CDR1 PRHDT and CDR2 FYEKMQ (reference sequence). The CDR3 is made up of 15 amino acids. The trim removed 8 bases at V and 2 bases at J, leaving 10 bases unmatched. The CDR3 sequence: CASSPVGGSTDTQYF. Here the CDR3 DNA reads TGTGCCAGCTCCCCCGTGGGGGGGTCCACAGATACGCAGTATTTT.